This TCR beta chain was captured by sequencing in a study of spatial heterogeneity in lung cancer. General study findings and limits: Mutation tallies in tumors tracked expanded intratumoral alpha and beta TCR counts.

This clonotype was counted ten times or more. The antigen is undetermined. V was trimmed by 1 base and J by 0 bases, leaving 4 bases between them. The CDR3 contains 15 residues. Germline assignment: CDR1 SGHAT and CDR2 FQNNGV. The library protocol tagged each TCR cDNA with a unique molecular identifier. One entry per CDR3 protein results from TCRdb running MiXCR on the 5' RACE reads. The sample records about 5,300 distinct CDR3 sequences, 7.4% being singletons. Time point described: sample taken at primary tumor resection. Sequencing of whole RNA from tumor, nontumor lung or frozen PBMC involved no sorting.

The chain links TRBV11-2 to TRBJ2-6, with D uncertain. This clonotype was obtained from a male donor with early-stage non-small cell lung cancer. The sequencing here drew on lung tumor tissue, taken at surgery. This CDR3 reads CASSLGLSGANVLTF. CDR3 DNA sequence: TGTGCCAGCAGCTTAGGCCTCTCTGGGGCCAACGTCCTGACTTTC.